The present TCR beta chain was sequenced within a study of OX40 agonist ivuxolimab in advanced cancers. Whole-study context: Patients undergoing dose escalation presented with hepatocellular carcinoma, melanoma, renal cell or head and neck cancer. Prior anti-PD-1, anti-PD-L1 or anti-CTLA-4 therapy was allowed; 40% had some.

The V and J ends lost 5 bases and 7 bases respectively, with 18 bases between them. Germline V CDR1 and CDR2: LNHDA, SQIVND (reference sequence). The length of the CDR3 is 15 residues. This clone has a single count. As yet, its antigen is unknown. Study results and limitations: The CD4+ and CD8+ T cells in the blood had expanded clonally by week 6 at 0.1 to 3.0 mg/kg.

Measured with immunoSEQ multiplex PCR; TCRdb has only the in-frame clones, and not every one. The sample records about 34,000 clones, roughly 80% being singletons. The chain is built from TRBV19 and TRBJ2-1; a weak D match, TRBD2 (5 bases). The receptor's source is an adult with an advanced solid tumor such as melanoma, head and neck, liver or kidney cancer. The sequencing used CD4+ or CD8+ T cells sorted from blood, collected in a trial of the OX40 agonist ivuxolimab. This chain's CDR3 is CASSGVVLTGNEQFF. The CDR3 DNA is TGTGCCAGTAGTGGGGTGGTCCTTACGGGGAATGAGCAGTTCTTC.